The TCR beta chain described here comes from a study of T cells in Graves' hyperthyroidism and ophthalmopathy. Regarding the study as a whole: Most expanded thyroid clonotypes above 0.001 also appeared in blood.

Researchers amplified the TCR beta CDR3 regions from RNA transcripts. A set of HTBI primers served as the primers for a first-round RT-PCR of the TCR CDR3. TCRdb reanalysed the multiplex PCR reads using MiXCR and keeps one entry per CDR3 protein. The table lists hundreds of thousands of distinct CDR3 sequences, 16% of them singletons, with more than 3% in the top ten. Diagnosis relied on clinical symptoms, serum thyroxine and TRAb, thyroid ultrasound and orbital computed tomography. This clonotype was seen ten or more times. Its antigen remains unknown. Germline loops: CDR1 SGHAT, CDR2 FQDESV (reference sequence). The CDR3 loop spans 16 amino acids. V shed 3 bases and J shed 7 bases, with 18 bases lying between them.

The sequencing input was blood. The source is a woman aged 40 to 50 with Graves' ophthalmopathy. The V call is TRBV11-1, the J call TRBJ1-4; no definite D call. CDR3 in DNA: TGTGCCAGCAGCTTGAGTCCCTCCGGGGATGGTGAAAAACTGTTTTTT. Its protein is CASSLSPSGDGEKLFF.